This T cell receptor (beta chain) was identified during a study of vaccination and CD4 T cells after COVID-19. Across the study: The study enrolled six male and four female convalescents, two of whom were Hispanic. Median draw time for post-COVID samples was 101 days post-diagnosis (range 35 to 161).

With the Oncomine TCR Beta short-read assay, DNA from cultured CD4+ T cells was sequenced. Using its own MiXCR run on the PCR reads, TCRdb lists one record per CDR3 protein. In the table there are about 6,000 distinct CDR3 sequences, 30% to 35% of which are singletons. The germline V and J ends were trimmed by 2 bases and 5 bases, with 7 bases remaining between them. CDR1 and CDR2 from the germline V gene are SGHVS and FNYEAQ. The CDR3 spans 13 residues. Study results and limitations: Relatively small numbers of convalescent patients were studied, with no early post-infection timepoints included. Among those convalescent, a median roughly 89% of reactive clones emerged solely post-vaccination.

Treatment defined: approximately 11-day PBMC culture with coronavirus spike peptide pools or control peptides (ViraFEST assay). An unexposed donor provided the CD4+ T cells, which were collected before the COVID-19 pandemic (2011-2018). A note on this clonotype: The antigen remains undetermined.

This sequence joins TRBV7-6 and TRBJ2-1; perhaps TRBD2 as D (5 bases). The sequencing input was CD4+ T cells from blood, cultured in vitro. The origin of this receptor is a human donor in good health. CDR3 coding DNA: TGTGCCAGCAGCTTAACTAGAAACAATGAGCAGTTCTTC. It encodes CASSLTRNNEQFF.